This T cell receptor (beta chain) was documented in a study of T cell repertoires in ileal Crohn's disease. Overall study context: The M0 sample came from the inflamed ileal portion of the resected specimen. Notes on the study in general: Every patient over 26.8% clonality showed endoscopic recurrence. Compared with non-smokers, active smokers at surgery showed more clonal expansions.

Time point meaning: inflamed ileum from the surgical specimen. Repertoires were generated with immunoSEQ multiplex PCR, while TCRdb's copy carries only in-frame clones and drops some. Found here are roughly 15,000 clones, about 75% of them singletons; the top ten hold roughly 4%. Trimming stripped 5 bases from V and 4 bases from J, with 11 bases between. The CDR3 is made up of 13 amino acids. Germline CDR1 SNHLY, CDR2 FYNNEI. About this clone: Its antigen is not known.

Specimen: ileal tissue. The sequence was obtained from an adult with Crohn's disease. This rearrangement joins TRBV2 to TRBJ2-5; D could derive from TRBD1 or TRBD2 (5 bases each). CDR3 in DNA: TGTGCCAGCAGTAGAGGGGAGAGAGAGACCCAGTACTTC. Translation: CASSRGERETQYF. Drawing the rest from reference TRBV2 and TRBJ2-5, the complete variable domain is EPEVTQTPSHQVTQMGQEVILRCVPISNHLYFYWYRQILGQKVEFLVSFYNNEISEKSEIFDDQFSVERPDGSNFTLKIRSTKLEDSAMYFCASSRGERETQYFGPGTRLLVL.